This is a list of T cell receptor beta chains from one sample in a study of PD-1 blockade in classical Hodgkin lymphoma. Libraries were prepared by immunoSEQ multiplex PCR; TCRdb keeps only in-frame clonotypes and omits some of them. The sample lists about 24,000 clones; roughly three quarters were seen once. Specimen: peripheral blood mononuclear cells (PBMCs), collected at baseline. These receptors all stem from a human donor with classical Hodgkin lymphoma. Each CDR3 is given with its conserved first and last residue. A D gene is named only where the DNA matches it firmly. Clone sizes are given selectively: once, few, many, or a class where the clone is expanded.

size: -; D: -; V: TRBV7-2; J: TRBJ2-5; CDR3: CASSLVGTQETQYF; DNA: TGTGCCAGCAGCTTAGTCGGGACTCAAGAGACCCAGTACTTC
size: -; D: TRBD2; V: TRBV6-1; J: TRBJ2-1; CDR3: CASSDLAGGALNEQFF; DNA: TGTGCCAGCAGTGATCTAGCGGGGGGGGCCCTCAATGAGCAGTTCTTC
size: -; D: TRBD1; V: TRBV5-4; J: TRBJ2-2; CDR3: CASSSRQGWATGELFF; DNA: TGTGCCAGCAGCTCCCGACAGGGATGGGCCACCGGGGAGCTGTTTTTT
size: -; D: TRBD1; V: TRBV10-2; J: TRBJ2-5; CDR3: CASSEGTGGRETQYF; DNA: TGCGCCAGCAGCGAGGGGACAGGGGGGCGAGAGACCCAGTACTTC
size: few; D: -; V: TRBV7-9; J: TRBJ2-2; CDR3: CASSLVGVPTGELFF; DNA: TGTGCCAGCAGCTTAGTGGGGGTTCCCACCGGGGAGCTGTTTTTT
size: -; D: TRBD1; V: TRBV5-1; J: TRBJ1-6; CDR3: CASSLSTGGQGGNSPLHF; DNA: TGCGCCAGCAGCTTGTCTACAGGGGGCCAAGGGGGTAATTCACCCCTCCACTTT
size: -; D: TRBD2; V: TRBV10-3; J: TRBJ2-3; CDR3: CAISGGTSGGAAHDTQYF; DNA: TGTGCCATCAGTGGTGGGACTAGCGGGGGGGCCGCACACGATACGCAGTATTTT
size: -; D: -; V: TRBV29-1; J: TRBJ2-5; CDR3: CSEGASPMPETQYF; DNA: TGCAGCGAGGGAGCTAGCCCTATGCCGGAGACCCAGTACTTC
size: -; D: -; V: TRBV30; J: TRBJ1-4; CDR3: CAWNLGAGPNEKLFF; DNA: TGTGCCTGGAACCTCGGGGCAGGTCCTAATGAAAAACTGTTTTTT
size: -; D: -; V: TRBV4-2; J: TRBJ1-1; CDR3: CASSQEWQGNTEAFF; DNA: TGTGCCAGCAGCCAAGAGTGGCAGGGGAACACTGAAGCTTTCTTT
size: few; D: -; V: TRBV7-2; J: TRBJ2-1; CDR3: CASSLLPGNEQFF; DNA: TGTGCCAGCAGCCTCCTTCCGGGCAATGAGCAGTTCTTC
size: -; D: -; V: TRBV5-1; J: TRBJ1-2; CDR3: CASRGAGGDNYGYTF; DNA: TGCGCCAGCAGAGGGGCGGGGGGGGACAACTATGGCTACACCTTC
size: -; D: TRBD2; V: TRBV7-9; J: TRBJ2-7; CDR3: CASSSSGRAYEQYF; DNA: TGTGCCAGCAGCTCTAGCGGGCGTGCCTACGAGCAGTACTTC
size: -; D: -; V: TRBV9; J: TRBJ2-7; CDR3: CASSVSPEGYEQYF; DNA: TGTGCCAGCAGCGTATCCCCGGAGGGGTACGAGCAGTACTTC
size: -; D: TRBD1; V: TRBV6-1; J: TRBJ1-5; CDR3: CASSQQGASNQPQHF; DNA: TGTGCCAGCAGTCAACAGGGGGCGAGCAATCAGCCCCAGCATTTT
size: -; D: -; V: TRBV27; J: TRBJ2-7; CDR3: CASSFGGGSSYEQYF; DNA: TGTGCCAGCAGTTTTGGAGGGGGCTCCTCCTACGAGCAGTACTTC
size: -; D: TRBD2; V: TRBV12-5; J: TRBJ2-3; CDR3: CASGASGGRSTDTQYF; DNA: TGTGCTAGTGGCGCTAGCGGGGGGAGAAGCACAGATACGCAGTATTTT
size: -; D: -; V: TRBV2; J: TRBJ1-1; CDR3: CASSPGRNMNTEAFF; DNA: TGTGCCAGCAGTCCAGGGCGTAACATGAACACTGAAGCTTTCTTT
size: -; D: TRBD1; V: TRBV19; J: TRBJ1-5; CDR3: CASRGTVYQPQHF; DNA: TGTGCCAGTAGGGGGACAGTCTATCAGCCCCAGCATTTT
size: medium-sized; D: -; V: TRBV5-4; J: TRBJ1-6; CDR3: CASSLAGQGHSPLHF; DNA: TGTGCCAGCAGCTTGGCGGGACAAGGGCATTCACCCCTCCACTTT
size: -; D: -; V: TRBV6-5; J: TRBJ1-6; CDR3: CASSLSGTARSSPLHF; DNA: TGTGCCAGCAGTTTGTCCGGGACCGCGCGTAGTTCACCCCTCCACTTT
size: few; D: TRBD1; V: TRBV7-6; J: TRBJ2-7; CDR3: CASSAEGGFHEQYF; DNA: TGTGCCAGCAGCGCAGAAGGGGGCTTTCACGAGCAGTACTTC
size: -; D: TRBD2; V: TRBV27; J: TRBJ2-1; CDR3: CASSLGTTYNEQFF; DNA: TGTGCCAGCAGTTTGGGGACTACCTACAATGAGCAGTTCTTC
size: -; D: -; V: TRBV7-9; J: TRBJ1-3; CDR3: CASLGRTVFENTIYF; DNA: TGTGCCAGCTTGGGGAGGACAGTTTTTGAAAACACCATATATTTT
size: -; D: -; V: TRBV7-9; J: TRBJ2-1; CDR3: CASSLGDSPILDEQFF; DNA: TGTGCCAGCAGCTTAGGGGACTCCCCTATCCTCGATGAGCAGTTCTTC
size: -; D: -; V: TRBV11-2; J: TRBJ1-1; CDR3: CASSFDSSQWNTEAFF; DNA: TGTGCCAGCAGCTTCGATTCGTCTCAGTGGAACACTGAAGCTTTCTTT
size: once; D: -; V: TRBV5-8; J: TRBJ2-7; CDR3: CASRPPRWGKEYEQYF; DNA: TGTGCCAGCAGACCCCCAAGGTGGGGTAAGGAGTACGAGCAGTACTTC
size: -; D: -; V: TRBV6-6; J: TRBJ2-7; CDR3: CASSYSTGGESYEQYF; DNA: TGTGCCAGCAGTTACTCGACGGGGGGCGAGTCCTACGAGCAGTACTTC
size: -; D: -; V: TRBV28; J: TRBJ2-1; CDR3: CASTPGGTPSSYNEQFF; DNA: TGTGCCAGCACCCCAGGCGGGACTCCCTCCTCCTACAATGAGCAGTTCTTC
size: once; D: -; V: TRBV5-6; J: TRBJ1-2; CDR3: CASSDQLNYGYTF; DNA: TGTGCCAGCAGCGATCAGTTGAACTATGGCTACACCTTC
size: -; D: TRBD2; V: TRBV6-5; J: TRBJ2-3; CDR3: CASRGGLDGGDTQYF; DNA: TGTGCCAGCAGAGGGGGACTAGATGGGGGAGATACGCAGTATTTT
size: -; D: -; V: TRBV5-1; J: TRBJ1-6; CDR3: CASRGGQSYNSPLHF; DNA: TGCGCCAGCAGGGGGGGCCAGTCCTATAATTCACCCCTCCACTTT
size: few; D: TRBD2; V: TRBV29-1; J: TRBJ2-1; CDR3: CSVELLAGGQDEQFF; DNA: TGCAGCGTTGAACTGTTAGCGGGGGGCCAGGATGAGCAGTTCTTC
size: -; D: TRBD1; V: TRBV7-9; J: TRBJ1-1; CDR3: CASSLEGGQGVTEAFF; DNA: TGTGCCAGCAGCTTAGAAGGGGGACAGGGAGTAACTGAAGCTTTCTTT
size: -; D: -; V: TRBV29-1; J: TRBJ1-1; CDR3: CSVGTLANTEAFF; DNA: TGCAGCGTAGGGACATTGGCGAACACTGAAGCTTTCTTT
size: -; D: TRBD2; V: TRBV4-2; J: TRBJ2-3; CDR3: CASSLTSGGSPRTDTQYF; DNA: TGTGCCAGCAGCTTAACTAGCGGGGGGTCCCCTCGCACAGATACGCAGTATTTT
size: -; D: -; V: TRBV4-1; J: TRBJ1-1; CDR3: CASSPPSNTEAFF; DNA: TGCGCCAGCAGCCCCCCTTCGAACACTGAAGCTTTCTTT
size: -; D: TRBD1; V: TRBV10-3; J: TRBJ1-1; CDR3: CASSDRLDEAFF; DNA: TGTGCCAGCTCGGACAGGTTAGATGAAGCTTTCTTT
size: -; D: -; V: TRBV30; J: TRBJ1-5; CDR3: CAWSSIQGGNQPQHF; DNA: TGTGCCTGGAGTTCAATTCAGGGTGGCAATCAGCCCCAGCATTTT
size: -; D: TRBD1; V: TRBV19; J: TRBJ1-6; CDR3: CASSPGQGNNSPLHF; DNA: TGTGCCAGTAGTCCCGGACAGGGAAACAATTCACCCCTCCACTTT
size: few; D: -; V: TRBV19; J: TRBJ2-3; CDR3: CASKVIIDGRSSSTDTQYF; DNA: TGTGCCAGTAAGGTTATTATCGATGGTCGATCTTCTAGCACAGATACGCAGTATTTT
size: -; D: TRBD1; V: TRBV5-4; J: TRBJ1-1; CDR3: CASSPQGANTEAFF; DNA: TGTGCCAGCAGTCCTCAGGGGGCGAACACTGAAGCTTTCTTT
size: once; D: -; V: TRBV7-9; J: TRBJ2-7; CDR3: CASSSARAQGEQYF; DNA: TGTGCCAGCAGTTCAGCCAGGGCCCAGGGCGAGCAGTACTTC
size: -; D: -; V: TRBV11-2; J: TRBJ2-3; CDR3: CASNSYDSDTQYF; DNA: TGTGCCAGCAATAGCTATGATTCAGATACGCAGTATTTT
size: -; D: -; V: TRBV2; J: TRBJ1-2; CDR3: CASSDQGWGYTF; DNA: TGTGCCAGCAGTGATCAGGGGTGGGGCTACACCTTC
size: -; D: -; V: TRBV4-1; J: TRBJ1-2; CDR3: CASSQRSLGGFNYGYTF; DNA: TGCGCCAGCAGTCAACGATCTTTGGGGGGCTTTAACTATGGCTACACCTTC
size: -; D: TRBD1; V: TRBV5-1; J: TRBJ2-2; CDR3: CASSFGTGSGELFF; DNA: TGCGCCAGCAGCTTCGGGACAGGGTCCGGGGAGCTGTTTTTT
size: -; D: -; V: TRBV18; J: TRBJ2-7; CDR3: CASSPPGRFSEQYF; DNA: TGTGCCAGCTCCCCCCCCGGGCGGTTTTCCGAGCAGTACTTC
size: -; D: TRBD1; V: TRBV7-9; J: TRBJ1-1; CDR3: CASSPGTGDEAFF; DNA: TGTGCCAGCAGCCCCGGGACAGGGGATGAAGCTTTCTTT
size: -; D: -; V: TRBV5-5; J: TRBJ2-1; CDR3: CASSLSEYNEQFF; DNA: TGTGCCAGCAGCTTGTCCGAATACAATGAGCAGTTCTTC